This T cell receptor (beta chain) was identified in a study of CD8 T cells in Susac syndrome. The study's findings and limits: The authors acknowledged that the study's TCR sequencing and HLA analysis involved relatively few individuals.

CDR3 length: 14 amino acids. Germline V gene lookup returns CDR1 GTSNPN and CDR2 SVGIG (reference sequence). The V gene lost 0 bases and the J gene lost 4 bases, with 12 bases spanning the gap. With random hexamers, reverse transcription was performed on about 0.45 to 1 ug of RNA. TCRdb re-analysed the immunoSEQ multiplex PCR reads in MiXCR, keeping a single row per CDR3 protein. The sample includes roughly 200,000 distinct CDR3 sequences, approximately 94% seen only once; the top ten take about 0.1%. Points on this clonotype: Its antigen remains unidentified.

CD8+ and CD4+ T cells taken from blood had their TCR beta sequenced. The study used healthy donors as controls matched for age and sex. V usage is TRBV30 and J usage is TRBJ2-5; D uncertain. The clonotype comes from a human donor in good health. The sequenced sample was CD4+ T cells from PBMCs. CDR3 nucleotides: TGTGCCTGGAGTGTTAGTAGTCACCGAGAGACCCAGTACTTC. Translating gives CAWSVSSHRETQYF.